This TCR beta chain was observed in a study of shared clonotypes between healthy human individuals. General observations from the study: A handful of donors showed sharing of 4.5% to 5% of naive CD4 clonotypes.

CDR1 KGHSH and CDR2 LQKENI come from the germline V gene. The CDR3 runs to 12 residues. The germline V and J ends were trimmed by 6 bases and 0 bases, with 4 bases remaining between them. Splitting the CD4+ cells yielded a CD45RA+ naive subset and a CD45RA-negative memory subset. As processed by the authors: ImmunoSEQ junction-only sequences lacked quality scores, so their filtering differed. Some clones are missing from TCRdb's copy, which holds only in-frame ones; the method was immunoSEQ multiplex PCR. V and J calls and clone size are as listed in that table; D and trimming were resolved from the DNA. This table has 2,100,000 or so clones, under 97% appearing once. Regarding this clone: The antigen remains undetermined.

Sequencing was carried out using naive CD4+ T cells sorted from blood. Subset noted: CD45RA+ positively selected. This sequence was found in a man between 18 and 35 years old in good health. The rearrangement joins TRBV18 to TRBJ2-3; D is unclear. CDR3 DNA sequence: TGTGCCAGCTCCGGAAGCACAGATACGCAGTATTTT. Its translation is CASSGSTDTQYF. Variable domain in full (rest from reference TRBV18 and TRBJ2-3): NAGVMQNPRHLVRRRGQEARLRCSPMKGHSHVYWYRQLPEEGLKFMVYLQKENIIDESGMPKERFSAEFPKEGPSILRIQQVVRGDSAAYFCASSGSTDTQYFGPGTRLTVL.